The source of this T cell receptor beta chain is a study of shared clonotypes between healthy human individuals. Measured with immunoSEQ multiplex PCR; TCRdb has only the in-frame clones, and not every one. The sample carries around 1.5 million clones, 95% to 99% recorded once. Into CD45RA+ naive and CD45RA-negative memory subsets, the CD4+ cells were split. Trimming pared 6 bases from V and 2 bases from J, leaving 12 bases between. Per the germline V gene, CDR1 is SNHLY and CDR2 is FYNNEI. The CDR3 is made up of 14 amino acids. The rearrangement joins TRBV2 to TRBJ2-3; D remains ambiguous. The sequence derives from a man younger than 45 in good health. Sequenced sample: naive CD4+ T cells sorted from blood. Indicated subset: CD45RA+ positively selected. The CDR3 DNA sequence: TGTGCCAGCAGCCTAGGACGGGCCACAGATACGCAGTATTTT. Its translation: CASSLGRATDTQYF. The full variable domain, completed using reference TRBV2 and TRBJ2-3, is EPEVTQTPSHQVTQMGQEVILRCVPISNHLYFYWYRQILGQKVEFLVSFYNNEISEKSEIFDDQFSVERPDGSNFTLKIRSTKLEDSAMYFCASSLGRATDTQYFGPGTRLTVL.